This T cell receptor (beta chain) is from a study of CD8 T cells in Susac syndrome. Study overall: When blood was collected, patients with Susac syndrome were therapy-naive, were taking corticosteroids, or were receiving intravenous immunoglobulin alone.

CDR1 and CDR2 (germline): LNHNV, YYDKDF (reference sequence). The CDR3 has 13 amino acids. Random hexamers were used to reverse transcribe the RNA input (about 0.5 to 1 ug). immunoSEQ multiplex PCR amplified TCR beta CDR3 across 54 Vbeta, 13 Jbeta. Each CDR3 protein gets one entry after TCRdb re-called the immunoSEQ multiplex PCR reads with MiXCR. The profile shows under 80,000 distinct CDR3 sequences, about 93% of them singletons. Worth noting for this clonotype: The junction departs from the called germline gene at one end, perhaps through a read error.

The sample was CD4+ T cells from PBMCs. The origin of this receptor is a human donor with Susac syndrome. This sequence joins TRBV15 and TRBJ2-6; D unresolved. The CDR3 nucleotides read TGTGCCACCAGCAGAGTCCCGTCAGCTAATCTGGCTTTC. As protein: CATSRVPSANLAF.